These 30 T cell receptor beta chains share one sample of origin, sequenced in a study of blood T cells in healthy people across ages. Then a second PCR, running roughly 7 to 11 cycles, was carried out with a sample-barcoded 5' primer and a J-beta primer mix. TCRdb redid the calling of the 5' RACE reads with MiXCR, one entry per CDR3 protein. The sample has 1.2 million to 1.5 million distinct CDR3 sequences, 59% seen once. Material for sequencing was blood. The receptors were sampled from a man between 18 and 35 years old in good health.

V gene TRBV7-8 combines with J gene TRBJ2-4, with 7 bases aligning to TRBD2. The germline CDR1 and CDR2 sequences are SGHVS and FQNEAQ. This CDR3 is 17 amino acids long. V shed 10 bases and J 0 bases; nucleotides not matched to a gene: 15. This CDR3 reads CATRRLAEELAKNIQYF. For the CDR3, the DNA is TGTGCCACACGTCGCCTAGCGGAAGAACTAGCCAAAAACATTCAGTACTTC.

V and J are TRBV7-6 and TRBJ2-3; the D is unclear. Germline V lookup: CDR1 SGHVS, CDR2 FNYEAQ. The CDR3 loop spans 15 amino acids. With 5 bases removed from V and 6 bases from J, the gap between germline ends came to 18 bases. The CDR3 DNA reads TGTGCCAGCAGCCAATCCCCCCCGACCTCGGATACGCAGTATTTT. Translated: CASSQSPPTSDTQYF.

This rearrangement joins TRBV4-1 to TRBJ2-5, with 10 positions matching TRBD2. The DNA end is more similar to TRBJ2-7, so the J call may be wrong. This CDR3 has 17 residues. Germline assignment: CDR1 MGHRA and CDR2 YSYEKL. This CDR3 reads CASSRGSGRARIDEQYF. DNA of the CDR3: TGCGCCAGCAGCCGCGGCAGCGGGAGGGCCCGTATTGACGAGCAGTACTTC.

This chain links TRBV29-1 with TRBJ1-3; 8 positions agree with TRBD1. The CDR3 is 15 amino acids. V was clipped by 6 bases and J by 8 bases; unmatched bases: 15. Germline-derived CDR1 and CDR2 are SQVTM and ANQGSEA. This chain's CDR3 is CSVELTGVDGDTIYF. The CDR3 DNA is TGCAGCGTAGAACTGACAGGGGTCGATGGTGACACCATATATTTT.

The rearrangement uses TRBV4-1 and TRBJ2-5; D unclear. The J call may be faulty, since TRBJ2-7 better matches the DNA end. This CDR3 comprises 13 residues. The V gene's germline CDR1 is MGHRA and CDR2 YSYEKL. CDR3 residues: CASSQDGIGEQYF. In DNA form, the CDR3 reads TGCGCCAGCAGCCAAGATGGGATCGGCGAGCAGTACTTC.

This chain uses TRBV20-1 with TRBJ2-3, with 8 positions matching TRBD1. The CDR3 covers 14 residues. From germline, CDR1 is DFQATT and CDR2 SNEGSKA (reference sequence). V shed 7 bases, J shed 2 bases, and the junction held 8 bases outside the gene matches. CDR3 sequence (DNA): TGCAGTGTCCGGACAGGGCAAATCACAGATACGCAGTATTTT. It yields the protein CSVRTGQITDTQYF.

V is TRBV12-3 or TRBV12-4 and J is TRBJ1-1, with 7 bases identical to TRBD1. This CDR3 comprises 15 residues. J gave up 6 bases and V 2 bases, and 9 bases lay outside the gene matches. CDR3 in amino acids: CASSLRQGKSPEAFF. In DNA, the CDR3 is TGTGCCAGCAGTTTACGACAGGGAAAGAGCCCTGAAGCTTTCTTT.

J is TRBJ2-1 and V is TRBV21-1; the table calls TRBD1, which could not be checked here. TRBV21-1 is shown as a pseudogene. The CDR3 consists of 18 residues. The CDR3 protein is CASIGDFRGQGSVNEQFF. The CDR3 nucleotides are TGTGCCAGCATCGGAGACTTCAGAGGACAGGGGAGCGTTAATGAGCAGTTCTTC.

This clonotype was counted only a few times. The V gene is TRBV20-1, the J gene TRBJ2-3; D remains ambiguous. CDR1 and CDR2 from the germline V gene are DFQATT and SNEGSKA (reference sequence). Trimming took 2 bases from V and 4 from J, leaving 19 bases between them. This CDR3 comprises 16 residues. The CDR3 DNA reads as TGCAGTGCTAGACTAGGACGAGGAGCTGTCGCAGATACGCAGTATTTT. It encodes CSARLGRGAVADTQYF.

This clonotype was counted at least ten times. This chain links TRBV10-2 with TRBJ1-6; the D gene is possibly TRBD1 (5 bases). CDR1 is WSHSY and CDR2 is SAAADI in the germline V gene. Trimming removed 6 bases from V and 6 bases from J, with 15 bases in between. This CDR3 contains 15 residues. The CDR3 DNA reads TGCGCCAGCAGCCCACTTGGGGCCGGTAATTCACCCCTCCACTTT. Its translation is CASSPLGAGNSPLHF.

This chain links TRBV2 with TRBJ2-7; no reliable D call. Trimming stripped 5 bases from V and 6 bases from J, with 14 bases between. The CDR3 length is 13 residues. CDR1 is SNHLY and CDR2 is FYNNEI in the germline V gene. The CDR3 sequence is CASSTQQKTEQYF. The DNA of the CDR3 is TGTGCCAGCAGTACACAACAGAAAACCGAGCAGTACTTC.

Here the CDR3 DNA reads TGTGCCAGCAGCCCTACCGGGACAGGGGGAAACACTGAAGCTTTCTTT. Protein sequence: CASSPTGTGGNTEAFF. The chain links TRBV11-2 to TRBJ1-1; 11 bases are a match to TRBD1. The CDR3 contains 16 residues. The trim removed 5 bases at V and 2 bases at J, leaving 7 bases unmatched. CDR1 SGHAT and CDR2 FQNNGV come from the germline V gene.

The chain has TRBV29-1 and TRBJ1-3, with D possibly matching TRBD1 (5 bases). V lost 4 bases to trimming and J lost 4 bases, with 11 bases between them. Germline CDR1 and CDR2: SQVTM and ANQGSEA. CDR3 length: 13 amino acids. CDR3 sequence (DNA): TGCAGCGTTGGGCCAGGGACGGGAAACACCATATATTTT. It yields the protein CSVGPGTGNTIYF.

This chain links TRBV4-1 with TRBJ2-7, with a possible D match to TRBD2 (7 bases). The germline V and J ends were trimmed by 1 base and 0 bases, with 16 bases remaining between them. Germline V gene lookup returns CDR1 MGHRA and CDR2 YSYEKL. The CDR3 length is 17 residues. The CDR3 region has the DNA TGCGCCAGCAGCCAAGGGAGGGGGGGCGACAGCTCCTACGAGCAGTACTTC. Its translation is CASSQGRGGDSSYEQYF.

The rearrangement links TRBV29-1 to TRBJ2-5; perhaps TRBD2 as D (5 bases). This CDR3 region has 12 residues. Trimming took 5 bases from V and 3 from J, leaving 10 bases between them. Germline values: CDR1 SQVTM, CDR2 ANQGSEA. DNA of the CDR3: TGCAGCGTTAAGGTGGGAGAAGAGACCCAGTACTTC. This gives the protein CSVKVGEETQYF.

The sample holds a few counts of this clonotype. The gene calls are TRBV7-9 and TRBJ2-1; D not certain. Germline V CDR1 and CDR2: SEHNR, FQNEAQ (reference sequence). The V end lost 1 base, the J end lost 6 bases, and 10 bases lay between the germline ends. The CDR3 loop spans 14 amino acids. CDR3 amino acids: CASSLVLMGNEQFF. CDR3 coding DNA: TGTGCCAGCAGCTTAGTGCTAATGGGCAATGAGCAGTTCTTC.

The chain couples TRBV21-1 to TRBJ2-1; TRBD1 is the table's D call, not checked against the DNA. TRBV21-1 is noted as a pseudogene. This CDR3 comprises 18 residues. CDR3 DNA: TGTGCCATCTATTTAGAAGGGGCAAATGGGTCTACCTACAATGAGCAGTTCTTC. This encodes CAIYLEGANGSTYNEQFF.

The rearrangement uses TRBV21-1 and TRBJ1-1. TRBV21-1 is an annotated pseudogene. The CDR3 contains 12 residues. The CDR3 DNA reads as TGTGCCAGCAGCAATTTGGGGACTGAAGCTTTCTTT. It specifies CASSNLGTEAFF.

The chain carries TRBV27 and TRBJ1-5; TRBD1 matches 7 bases. This CDR3 has 14 amino acids. Germline CDR1 and CDR2: MNHEY and SMNVEV (reference sequence). Germline trimming cut 10 bases from V and 6 bases from J; bases unmatched to any gene: 12. CDR3 in amino acids: CATGRTGLVQPQHF. The CDR3 coding sequence is TGTGCCACCGGCAGGACAGGCCTCGTTCAGCCCCAGCATTTT.

This clonotype was seen more than once but under ten times. CDR3 DNA: TGTGCCAGCAGCAAATATATCGACGAGCAGTACTTC. Amino acid sequence: CASSKYIDEQYF. This chain connects TRBV21-1 to TRBJ2-4. The tail of the sequence fits TRBJ2-7 better, so the J call may be wrong. TRBV21-1 is a known pseudogene. This CDR3 is built from 12 residues.

This sequence joins TRBV5-6 and TRBJ2-7; 7 bases match TRBD1. CDR3 length equals 15 residues. Germline V gene data show CDR1 as SGHDT and CDR2 as YYEEEE. Trimming at V came to 5 bases and at J to 0 bases, leaving 8 bases not matched to a gene. The CDR3 DNA reads TGTGCCAGCAGATATTCCGGGACAGTCTCCTACGAGCAGTACTTC. Residues: CASRYSGTVSYEQYF. The entire variable domain, with the rest obtained from reference TRBV5-6 and TRBJ2-7, is as follows: DAGVTQSPTHLIKTRGQQVTLRCSPKSGHDTVSWYQQALGQGPQFIFQYYEEEERQRGNFPDRFSGHQFPNYSSELNVNALLLGDSALYLCASRYSGTVSYEQYFGPGTRLTVT.

J is TRBJ2-7 and V is TRBV25-1, with TRBD1 as a possible D gene (6 bases). Deletions cut 2 bases from V and 3 bases from J, with 11 bases between. This CDR3 is built from 14 residues. Looked up from germline, CDR1 is MGHDK and CDR2 is SYGVNS. The DNA of the CDR3 is TGTGCCAGCAGTGAACAGGGGATTTTCTACGAGCAGTACTTC. The encoded protein is CASSEQGIFYEQYF.

This clonotype appeared a few times. The chain combines TRBV6-5 with TRBJ2-4; unclear D gene. The J call may not be correct, given that the DNA end is closer to TRBJ2-7. The CDR3 loop spans 12 amino acids. CDR1 MNHEY and CDR2 SVGAGI come from the germline V gene. CDR3 loop: CASGLTPYEQYF. CDR3 in DNA: TGTGCCAGCGGTTTAACTCCCTACGAGCAGTACTTC.

This clonotype was counted between two and nine times. This chain connects TRBV5-1 to TRBJ2-7; D is perhaps TRBD2 (5 bases). Trimming took 4 bases from V and 2 from J, leaving 22 bases between them. The CDR3 covers 17 residues. The germline gives CDR1 SGHRS, CDR2 YFSETQ. CDR3 region: CASSAQPLAALTYEQYF. The CDR3 DNA sequence: TGCGCCAGCAGCGCACAACCTCTAGCCGCTCTAACCTACGAGCAGTACTTC.

CDR3 region: CSAPHASNYGYTF. The CDR3 DNA sequence: TGCAGTGCTCCCCATGCGTCGAACTATGGCTACACCTTC. The rearrangement uses TRBV20-1 and TRBJ1-2; D is unresolved. Germline CDR1 reads DFQATT; CDR2 reads SNEGSKA (reference sequence). This CDR3 is built from 13 residues. V gave up 5 bases and J gave up 2 bases, with 12 bases separating them.

V usage is TRBV24-1 and J usage is TRBJ2-1; D remains ambiguous. The CDR3 has 12 amino acids. V was pared by 1 base and J by 5 bases, with 2 bases between. The germline V gene encodes CDR1 KGHDR and CDR2 SFDVKD. CDR3 region: CATSDLHNEQFF. CDR3 sequence (DNA): TGTGCCACCAGTGATTTACACAATGAGCAGTTCTTC.

This chain joins TRBV20-1 and TRBJ1-6, with a tentative D call TRBD1 (6 bases). This CDR3 is built from 14 residues. CDR1 and CDR2 (germline): DFQATT, SNEGSKA (reference sequence). Trimming took off 7 bases at V and 8 bases at J, with 18 bases between the two ends. The CDR3 loop is CSVYEQGVDSPLHF. CDR3 nucleotides: TGCAGTGTTTACGAACAGGGAGTGGATTCACCCCTCCACTTT.

As for this clonotype: The junction departs from the called germline gene at one end, perhaps through a read error. V gene TRBV18 combines with J gene TRBJ2-5; D is unclear. Germline V gene lookup returns CDR1 KGHSH and CDR2 LQKENI. CDR3 length: 14 residues. The CDR3 DNA sequence: TGTGCCGGCTCCCCCGTGAGGTTAACAGAGACCCAGTACTTC. It codes for CAGSPVRLTETQYF.

The CDR3 loop is CASKEQAMSGANVLTF. The CDR3 DNA follows: TGTGCCAGCAAGGAGCAGGCTATGTCTGGGGCCAACGTCCTGACTTTC. The chain combines TRBV6-5 with TRBJ2-6, with D unclear. V lost 7 bases and J lost 1, with 14 bases in between. This CDR3 has 16 amino acids. The germline CDR1 and CDR2 sequences are MNHEY and SVGAGI.

CDR3 residues: CSARDGTRQPNEQYF. For the CDR3, the DNA is TGCAGTGCTAGAGATGGGACCCGACAGCCCAATGAGCAGTACTTC. V is TRBV20-1 and J is TRBJ2-7, with D possibly called TRBD1 or TRBD2 (5 bases each). Trimming removed 0 bases from V and 7 bases from J, with 19 bases in between. The CDR3 runs to 15 residues. CDR1 and CDR2 from the germline V gene are DFQATT and SNEGSKA (reference sequence).